Here is one T cell receptor (beta chain) with its context. This sample is part of a study of cytomegalovirus exposure and HLA in healthy donors. On the study more broadly: The approximately 110 validation repertoires used a platform that matched the one used for the approximately 690 first-cohort repertoires, as a later analysis reported.

TCRdb's copy holds only in-frame clones and misses some; the assay was immunoSEQ multiplex PCR. The data contain some 110,000 clones, approximately 89% of them singletons. The CDR3 runs 16 residues. Unmatched junction bases numbered 4, after V lost 3 bases and J lost 4 bases. Germline V CDR1 and CDR2: SGHAT, FQNNGV. This receptor was taken from a young man in good health and CMV-seronegative. The specimen was PBMCs. This sequence joins TRBV11-2 and TRBJ2-1, with 12 bases lining up with TRBD2. CDR3 sequence reads: CASSLRLAGAYNEQFF. CDR3 sequence (DNA): TGTGCCAGCAGCTTGCGACTAGCGGGAGCTTACAATGAGCAGTTCTTC.